Given below is one T cell receptor beta chain in context. Its antigen remains unidentified. Stated time point: cycle 4 day 1 (C4D1), after more than 5 weeks of nivolumab. Each patient's relapse followed autologous stem cell transplantation, and brentuximab vedotin exposure varied. After PBMCs were thawed, their CD8+ T cells were isolated by magnetic negative selection. The data stem from a study of PD-1 blockade in classical Hodgkin lymphoma. Study conclusions and caveats: Reported findings placed baseline TCR diversity lower in newly diagnosed patients (compared with healthy donors). Exclusion covered patients beginning nivolumab under 1 year post-ASCT.

This table comes from immunoSEQ multiplex PCR, and its TCRdb copy is limited to in-frame clones, with some not included. The sample includes about 20,000 clones, 84% of them seen just once. This sequence was found in a human donor with classical Hodgkin lymphoma. Sequencing was performed on CD8+ T cells from blood, taken before the fourth cycle of nivolumab.

Written as DNA, the CDR3 is TGTGCCAGCAGCCCGCAGACAGGGGTTTACTCTGATACGCAGTATTTT. The encoded protein is CASSPQTGVYSDTQYF. This chain joins TRBV7-9 and TRBJ2-3; 8 bases line up with TRBD1. V gave up 5 bases and J gave up 6 bases; unmatched junction bases: 13. The CDR3 has 16 residues. Germline CDR1 is SEHNR and CDR2 is FQNEAQ (reference sequence). The whole variable domain, filled in from reference TRBV7-9 and TRBJ2-3, reads DTGVSQNPRHKITKRGQNVTFRCDPISEHNRLYWYRQTLGQGPEFLTYFQNEAQLEKSRLLSDRFSAERPKGSFSTLEIQRTEQGDSAMYLCASSPQTGVYSDTQYFGPGTRLTVL.